This paragraph covers one TCR beta chain sequence. Its matching antigen is unknown. The sample belongs to a study of T-cell reconstitution after alpha-beta-depleted transplantation in children. General study results and limits: Reportedly, alpha-beta T cells present about two months post-transplant originated from several hundred expanded clones of graft origin. Among T cells one year after transplant, newly produced cells accounted for most counts and diversity. In some patients, recipient T cells and intrathymic progenitors surviving conditioning explained high day-60 diversity.

Molecular barcoding with unique molecular identifiers was used for the TCRbeta library. One entry per CDR3 protein, called by TCRdb with MiXCR from the PCR reads. The sample records some 150,000 distinct CDR3 sequences, 8.8% being singletons. Germline lookup yields CDR1 KGHDR and CDR2 SFDVKD. The CDR3 spans 14 residues. V was pared by 3 bases and J by 2 bases, with 2 bases of the junction left unmatched. V and J are TRBV24-1 and TRBJ2-5, with 7 bases matching TRBD2. The sample here was PBMCs, mostly from graft donor cells, taken 180 days after TCRalphabeta/CD19-depleted stem cell transplant. The sequence derives from a female patient aged 2 to 10 who had a stem cell transplant for congenital amegakaryocytic thrombocytopenia, so the T cells may come from the graft donor. The CDR3 sequence: CATSDGRDQETQYF. CDR3 nucleotide sequence: TGTGCCACCAGTGATGGGAGGGATCAAGAGACCCAGTACTTC.